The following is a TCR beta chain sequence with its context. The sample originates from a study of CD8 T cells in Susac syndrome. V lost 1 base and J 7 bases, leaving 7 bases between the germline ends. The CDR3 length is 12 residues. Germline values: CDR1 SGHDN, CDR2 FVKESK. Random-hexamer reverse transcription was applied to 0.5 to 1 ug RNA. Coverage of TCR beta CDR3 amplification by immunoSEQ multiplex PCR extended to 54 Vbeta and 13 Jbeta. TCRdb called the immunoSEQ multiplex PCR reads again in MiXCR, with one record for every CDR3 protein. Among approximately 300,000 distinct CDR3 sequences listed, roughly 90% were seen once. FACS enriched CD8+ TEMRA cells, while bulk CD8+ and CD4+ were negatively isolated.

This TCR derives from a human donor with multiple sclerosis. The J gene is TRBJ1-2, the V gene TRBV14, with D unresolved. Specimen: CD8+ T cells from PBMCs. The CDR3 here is CASSQVPFGYTF. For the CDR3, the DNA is TGTGCCAGCAGCCAAGTCCCCTTTGGCTACACCTTC.